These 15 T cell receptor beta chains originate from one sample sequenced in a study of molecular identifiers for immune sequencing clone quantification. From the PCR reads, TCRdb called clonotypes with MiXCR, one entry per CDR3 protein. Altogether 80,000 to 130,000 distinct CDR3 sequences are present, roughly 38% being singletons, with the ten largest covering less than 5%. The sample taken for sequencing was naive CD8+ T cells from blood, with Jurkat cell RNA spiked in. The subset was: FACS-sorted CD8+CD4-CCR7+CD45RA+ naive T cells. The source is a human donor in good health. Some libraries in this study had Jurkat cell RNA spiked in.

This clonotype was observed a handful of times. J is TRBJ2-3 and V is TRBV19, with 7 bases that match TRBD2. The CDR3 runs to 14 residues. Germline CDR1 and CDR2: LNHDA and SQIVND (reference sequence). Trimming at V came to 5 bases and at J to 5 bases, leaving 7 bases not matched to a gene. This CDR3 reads CASSREVRGDTQYF. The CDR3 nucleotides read TGTGCCAGTAGTCGGGAGGTTCGTGGAGATACGCAGTATTTT.

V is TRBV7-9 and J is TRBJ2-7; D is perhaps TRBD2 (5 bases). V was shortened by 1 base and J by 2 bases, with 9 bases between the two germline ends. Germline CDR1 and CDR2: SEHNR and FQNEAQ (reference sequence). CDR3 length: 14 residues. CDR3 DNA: TGTGCCAGCAGCTTAGTTGGGGAGACCTACGAGCAGTACTTC. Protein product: CASSLVGETYEQYF.

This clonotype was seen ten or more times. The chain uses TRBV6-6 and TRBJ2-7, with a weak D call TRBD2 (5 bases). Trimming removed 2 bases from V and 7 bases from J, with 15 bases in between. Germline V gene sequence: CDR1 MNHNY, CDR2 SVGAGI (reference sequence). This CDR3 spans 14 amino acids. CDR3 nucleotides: TGTGCCAGCAGTTACCCCACAAGATCGGGAGAGCAGTACTTC. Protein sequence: CASSYPTRSGEQYF.

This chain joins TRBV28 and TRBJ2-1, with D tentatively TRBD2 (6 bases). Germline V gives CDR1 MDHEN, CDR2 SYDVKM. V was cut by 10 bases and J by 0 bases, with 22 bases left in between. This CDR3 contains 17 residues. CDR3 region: CATNTGREGVSYNEQFF. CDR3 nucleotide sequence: TGTGCCACCAACACGGGGCGGGAAGGGGTCTCCTACAATGAGCAGTTCTTC.

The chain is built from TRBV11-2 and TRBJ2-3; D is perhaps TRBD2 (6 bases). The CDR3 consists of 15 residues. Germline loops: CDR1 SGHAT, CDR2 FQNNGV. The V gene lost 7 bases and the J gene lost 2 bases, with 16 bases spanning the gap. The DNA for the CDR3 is TGTGCCAGCACCTATTCTGCGGGGTTCACAGATACGCAGTATTTT. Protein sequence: CASTYSAGFTDTQYF. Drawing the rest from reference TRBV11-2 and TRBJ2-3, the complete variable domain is EAGVAQSPRYKIIEKRQSVAFWCNPISGHATLYWYQQILGQGPKLLIQFQNNGVVDDSQLPKDRFSAERLKGVDSTLKIQPAKLEDSAVYLCASTYSAGFTDTQYFGPGTRLTVL.

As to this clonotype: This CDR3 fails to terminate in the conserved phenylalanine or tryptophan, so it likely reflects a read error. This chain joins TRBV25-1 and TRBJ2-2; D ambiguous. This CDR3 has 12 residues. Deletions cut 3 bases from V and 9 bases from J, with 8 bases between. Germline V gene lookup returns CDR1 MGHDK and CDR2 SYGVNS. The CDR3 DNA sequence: TGTGCCAGCAGTGATCAGGCTCGGGAGCTGTTTATT. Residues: CASSDQARELFI.

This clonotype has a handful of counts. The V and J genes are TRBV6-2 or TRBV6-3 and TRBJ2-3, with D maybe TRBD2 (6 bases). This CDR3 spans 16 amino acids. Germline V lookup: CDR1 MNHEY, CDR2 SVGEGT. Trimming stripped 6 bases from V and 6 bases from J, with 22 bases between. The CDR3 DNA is TGTGCCAGCAGCAGCCTAGTTTCGGAGGGGATGGATACGCAGTATTTT. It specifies CASSSLVSEGMDTQYF.

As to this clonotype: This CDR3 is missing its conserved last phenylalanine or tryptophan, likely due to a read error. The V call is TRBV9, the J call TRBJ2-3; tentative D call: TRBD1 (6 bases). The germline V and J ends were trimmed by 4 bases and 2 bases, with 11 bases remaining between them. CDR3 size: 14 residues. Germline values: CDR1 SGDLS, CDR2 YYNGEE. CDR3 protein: CASSWTVSTDTQYC. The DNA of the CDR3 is TGTGCCAGCAGCTGGACAGTCTCCACAGATACGCAGTATTGT.

The CDR3 is CSALFAGSPSYEQYF. CDR3 nucleotides: TGCAGTGCCCTTTTCGCGGGGAGCCCCTCCTACGAGCAGTACTTC. The chain carries TRBV20-1 and TRBJ2-7; tentative D call: TRBD2 (6 bases). The CDR3 consists of 15 residues. Germline CDR1 reads DFQATT; CDR2 reads SNEGSKA (reference sequence). Trimming shortened V by 6 bases and J by 0 bases, and 18 bases separated the two germline ends.

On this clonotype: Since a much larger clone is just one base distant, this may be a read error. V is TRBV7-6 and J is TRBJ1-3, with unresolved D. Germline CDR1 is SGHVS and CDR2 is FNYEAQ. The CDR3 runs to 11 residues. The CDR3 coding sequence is TGTGCCAGCAGCTTGGGAAACACCACATATTTT. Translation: CASSLGNTTYF.

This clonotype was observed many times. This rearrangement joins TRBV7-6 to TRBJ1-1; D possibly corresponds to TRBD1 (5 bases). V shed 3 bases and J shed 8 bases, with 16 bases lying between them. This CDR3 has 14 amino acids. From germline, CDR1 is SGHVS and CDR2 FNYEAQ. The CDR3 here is CASSLVEGRREAFF. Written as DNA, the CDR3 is TGTGCCAGCAGCTTGGTCGAGGGGAGGCGGGAAGCTTTCTTT.

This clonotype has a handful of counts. The CDR3 sequence is CAITSGGPTDTQYF. DNA for the CDR3: TGTGCCATCACTTCTGGGGGGCCCACAGATACGCAGTATTTT. The chain joins TRBV10-3 to TRBJ2-3, with D tentatively TRBD1 or TRBD2 (6 bases each). This CDR3 spans 14 amino acids. Trimming removed 7 bases from V and 2 bases from J, with 13 bases in between. In germline, CDR1 is ENHRY, CDR2 SYGVKD.

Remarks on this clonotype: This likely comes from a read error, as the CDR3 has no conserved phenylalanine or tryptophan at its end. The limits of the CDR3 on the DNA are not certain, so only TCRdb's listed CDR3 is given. CDR3 sequence: CSAGTGSSGYTI. The gene calls are TRBV29-1 and TRBJ1-2; whether TRBD1, the table's D call, matches the DNA was not checked. Germline V gene data show CDR1 as SQVTM and CDR2 as ANQGSEA. The length of the CDR3 is 12 amino acids, counting both ends.

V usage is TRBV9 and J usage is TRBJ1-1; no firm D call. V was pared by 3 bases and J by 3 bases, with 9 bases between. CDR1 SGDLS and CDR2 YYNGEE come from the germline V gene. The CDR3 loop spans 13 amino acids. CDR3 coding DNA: TGTGCCAGCAGCGAAGGCGGAGACACTGAAGCTTTCTTT. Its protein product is CASSEGGDTEAFF.

Here the CDR3 DNA reads TGTGCCAGCAGCGCTTGGACAGATTCTAACTATGGCTACACCTTC. This codes for CASSAWTDSNYGYTF. V and J are TRBV9 and TRBJ1-2; maybe TRBD1 (6 bases). Between the trimmed V and J ends, which lost 3 bases and 0 bases, there was a span of 12 bases. This CDR3 region has 15 residues. Germline CDR1 reads SGDLS; CDR2 reads YYNGEE.